This T cell receptor (beta chain) emerged from a study of Ad26.COV2.S vaccination and SARS-CoV-2 variants. Overall study context: The authors gave Ad26.COV2.S intramuscularly, either once or twice 56 days apart.

Whole-study results and caveats: Greater spike-specific TCR breadth was seen in vaccine recipients than in placebo recipients.

A note on this clone: Its antigen is unknown.

Stated treatment: some 20 received Ad26.COV2.S at low or high dose, single or two shots; 5 received placebo; per-sample allocation not given. Sampling was performed 63 days after the first vaccine or placebo injection. An Ad26 vector expressing Wuhan-strain SARS-CoV-2 spike served as the vaccine. The method was immunoSEQ multiplex PCR; TCRdb's version includes in-frame clones alone and lacks a portion of them. This table holds around 450,000 clones, around 90% found once. The junction had 9 bases not matched to a gene; V was cut back by 3 bases and J by 5 bases. The CDR3 covers 16 residues. Looked up from germline, CDR1 is MDHEN and CDR2 is SYDVKM.

The specimen comprised peripheral blood, sampled in a trial of Ad26.COV2.S vaccine versus placebo. V gene TRBV28 combines with J gene TRBJ1-4; 7 positions match TRBD1. The sequence came from a person between 18 and 65 years old who received the Ad26.COV2.S COVID-19 vaccine or a placebo. CDR3 residues: CASSLVGQVRNEKLFF. The CDR3 DNA reads as TGTGCCAGCAGTTTGGTCGGACAGGTACGGAATGAAAAACTGTTTTTT.